What follows describes a single TCR beta chain. This entry is derived from a study of T cell responses to AZD1222 COVID-19 vaccine. TCRdb's copy holds only in-frame clones and misses some; the assay was immunoSEQ multiplex PCR. This sample has 140,000 to 150,000 clones, with about 93% found just once. The germline gives CDR1 LNHDA, CDR2 SQIVND (reference sequence). This CDR3 is 13 amino acids long. Trimming took 8 bases from V and 8 from J, leaving 13 bases between them. The receptor was derived from an adult in good health. Sequencing used peripheral blood, obtained on day 0 of AZD1222 vaccination. The chain carries TRBV19 and TRBJ1-6; D possibly corresponds to TRBD1 (5 bases). CDR3: CASRLQGDSPLHF. In nucleotides, the CDR3 is TGTGCCAGTCGTTTGCAGGGTGATTCACCCCTCCACTTT.